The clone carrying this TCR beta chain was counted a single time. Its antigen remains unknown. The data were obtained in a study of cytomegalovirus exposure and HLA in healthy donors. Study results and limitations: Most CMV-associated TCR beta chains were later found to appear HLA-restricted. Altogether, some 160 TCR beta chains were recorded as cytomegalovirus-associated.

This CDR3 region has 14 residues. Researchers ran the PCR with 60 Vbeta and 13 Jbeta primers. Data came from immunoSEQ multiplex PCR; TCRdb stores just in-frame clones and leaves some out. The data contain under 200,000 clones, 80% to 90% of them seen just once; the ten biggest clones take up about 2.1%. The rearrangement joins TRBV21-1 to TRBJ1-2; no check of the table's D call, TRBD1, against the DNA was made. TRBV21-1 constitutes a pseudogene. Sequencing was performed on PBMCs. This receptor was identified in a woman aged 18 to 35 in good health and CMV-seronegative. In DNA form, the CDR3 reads TGTGCCAGGGGGACAGGAGGATTTAACTATGGCTACACCTTC. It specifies CARGTGGFNYGYTF.